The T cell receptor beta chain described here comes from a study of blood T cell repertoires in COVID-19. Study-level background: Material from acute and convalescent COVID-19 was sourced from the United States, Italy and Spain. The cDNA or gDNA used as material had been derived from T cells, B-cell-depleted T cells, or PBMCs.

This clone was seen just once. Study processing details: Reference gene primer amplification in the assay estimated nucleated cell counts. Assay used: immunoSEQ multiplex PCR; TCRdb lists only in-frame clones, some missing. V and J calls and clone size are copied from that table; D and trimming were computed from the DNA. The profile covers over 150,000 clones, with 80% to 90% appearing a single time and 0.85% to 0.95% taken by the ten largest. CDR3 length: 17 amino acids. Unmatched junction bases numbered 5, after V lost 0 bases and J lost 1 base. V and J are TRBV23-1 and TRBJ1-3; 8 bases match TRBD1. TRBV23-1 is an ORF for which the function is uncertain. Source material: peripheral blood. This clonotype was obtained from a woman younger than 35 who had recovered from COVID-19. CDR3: CASSQSSRGLSGNTIYF. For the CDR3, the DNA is TGCGCCAGCAGTCAATCGAGCAGGGGGCTTTCTGGAAACACCATATATTTT.